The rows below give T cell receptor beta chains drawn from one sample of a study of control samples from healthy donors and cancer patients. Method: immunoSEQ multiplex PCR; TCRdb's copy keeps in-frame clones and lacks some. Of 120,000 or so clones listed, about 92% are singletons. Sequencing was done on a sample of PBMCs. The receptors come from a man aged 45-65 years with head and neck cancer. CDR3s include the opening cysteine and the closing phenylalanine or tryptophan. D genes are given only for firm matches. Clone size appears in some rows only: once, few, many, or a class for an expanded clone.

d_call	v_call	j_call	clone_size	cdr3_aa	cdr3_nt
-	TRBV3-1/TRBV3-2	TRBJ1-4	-	CASSHRRGEKLFF	TGTGCCAGCAGTCACAGACGGGGTGAAAAACTGTTTTTT
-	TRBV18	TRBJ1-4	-	CASSPQGREKLFF	TGTGCCAGCTCCCCGCAGGGGCGGGAAAAACTGTTTTTT
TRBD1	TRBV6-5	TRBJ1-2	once	CASSSRQGVNYGYTF	TGTGCCAGCAGTTCGCGACAGGGGGTAAACTATGGCTACACCTTC
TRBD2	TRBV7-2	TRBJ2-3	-	CASSPQGGLAVVDTQYF	TGTGCCAGCAGCCCCCAAGGAGGACTAGCGGTGGTAGATACGCAGTATTTT
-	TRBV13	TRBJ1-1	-	CASSRQGNTEAFF	TGTGCCAGCAGCCGTCAGGGGAACACTGAAGCTTTCTTT
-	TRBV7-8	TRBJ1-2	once	CASYTDYGYTF	TGTGCCAGCTATACAGACTATGGCTACACCTTC
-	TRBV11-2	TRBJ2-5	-	CASSLVPRGEETQYF	TGTGCCAGCAGCTTAGTCCCCAGGGGAGAAGAGACCCAGTACTTC
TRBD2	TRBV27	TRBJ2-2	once	CATTGGTNTGELFF	TGTGCCACCACGGGGGGGACGAACACCGGGGAGCTGTTTTTT
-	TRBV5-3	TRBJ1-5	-	CARSFRDLNQPQHF	TGTGCCAGAAGCTTTAGGGATCTCAATCAGCCCCAGCATTTT
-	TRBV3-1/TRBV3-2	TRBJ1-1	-	CASSQVGGAYTEAFF	TGTGCCAGCAGCCAAGTCGGGGGGGCTTACACTGAAGCTTTCTTT
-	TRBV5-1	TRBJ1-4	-	CASKSDRFNEKLFF	TGCGCCAGCAAATCCGACAGGTTTAATGAAAAACTGTTTTTT
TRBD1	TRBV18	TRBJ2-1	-	CASSPQGQGSYNEQFF	TGTGCCAGCTCACCACAGGGACAGGGTTCCTACAATGAGCAGTTCTTC
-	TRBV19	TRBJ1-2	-	CASTSGDGNYGYTF	TGTGCCAGTACCTCGGGGGACGGGAACTATGGCTACACCTTC
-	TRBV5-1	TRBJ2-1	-	CASGELRGVNEQFF	TGCGCCAGCGGGGAACTACGTGGCGTCAATGAGCAGTTCTTC
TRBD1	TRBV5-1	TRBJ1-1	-	CASSLDRYTEAFF	TGCGCCAGCAGCCTGGACAGGTACACTGAAGCTTTCTTT
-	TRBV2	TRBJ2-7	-	CASSGGSDEQYF	TGTGCCAGCAGTGGAGGCTCGGACGAGCAGTACTTC
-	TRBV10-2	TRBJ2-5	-	CASSEAGQETQYF	TGCGCCAGCAGTGAGGCGGGACAAGAGACCCAGTACTTC
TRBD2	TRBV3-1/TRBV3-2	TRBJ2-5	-	CASSPPVKRGGQTETQYF	TGTGCCAGCAGTCCCCCGGTAAAGCGGGGGGGCCAGACAGAGACCCAGTACTTC
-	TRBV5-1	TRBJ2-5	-	CASSLVGAGETQYF	TGCGCCAGCAGCTTGGTAGGGGCAGGGGAGACCCAGTACTTC
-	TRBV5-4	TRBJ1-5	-	CASSLDPSANQPQHF	TGTGCCAGCAGCTTGGACCCCTCGGCTAATCAGCCCCAGCATTTT
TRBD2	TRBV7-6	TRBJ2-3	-	CASSPTAGGFTDTQYF	TGTGCCAGCAGCCCCACAGCGGGGGGGTTCACAGATACGCAGTATTTT
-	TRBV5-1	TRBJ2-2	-	CASSLNPPRAAGELFF	TGCGCCAGCAGCTTGAACCCTCCCAGGGCGGCCGGGGAGCTGTTTTTT
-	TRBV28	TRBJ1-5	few	CASSRNEYFSNQPQHF	TGTGCCAGCAGCCGCAACGAGTACTTTAGCAATCAGCCCCAGCATTTT